The present TCR beta chain was sequenced within a study of technical replicates of blood from a handful of donors (dated by TCRdb to 2016 to 2017). Compared with germline, V lacks 0 bases and J lacks 3 bases; bases without a gene match: 0. The CDR3 starts with the cysteine, ends with the phenylalanine, and has 14 residues. Only the CDR3 DNA stays, 42 bases, in frame from base 1. The germline V gene (reference sequence) provides CDR1 MNHNY and CDR2 SVGAGI. On this clone itself: Its antigen remains unidentified. Base qualities are not provided; no much larger clone lies one nucleotide away.

Preparation of the library involved the immunoSEQ multiplex PCR assay. TCRdb carries this immuneACCESS record with in-frame sequences only. Its versions omit some clonotypes, under half of them owing to an unresolved V gene in the studies checked, with the rest unexplained. The sample yields about 61,000 clones; 95% to 98% were counted once. Jointly, the top ten make up 0.15% to 0.25% of the sample. Sequenced input: T cells isolated from PBMCs. The source of this sequence is a human donor in good health. The chain is made from TRBV6-6 and TRBJ2-7; 9 nucleotides in the junction match TRBD2. The DNA is TGTGCCAGCAGTTACTCAGCGGGAGGCTACGAGCAGTACTTC. This is translated as CASSYSAGGYEQYF.